The present entry profiles one TCR beta chain with its context. The CDR3 is made up of 14 amino acids. The germline gives CDR1 KGHDR, CDR2 SFDVKD. The V end lost 0 bases, the J end lost 3 bases, and 4 bases lay between the germline ends. TCR beta chains were sequenced at survey level with immunoSEQ. Generated by immunoSEQ multiplex PCR, the TCRdb table keeps only in-frame clones and is missing some. The sample holds 60,000 to 85,000 clones, around 93% seen once. What was sequenced was PBMCs. The genes are TRBV24-1 and TRBJ2-2; unclear D gene. This sequence was found in a man aged 35-49 years with rheumatoid arthritis. CDR3: CATSDLRDTGELFF. Written as DNA, the CDR3 is TGTGCCACCAGTGATTTGAGAGACACCGGGGAGCTGTTTTTT.